The 28 T cell receptor beta chains below all came from one sample that was sequenced in a study of blood T cell repertoires in COVID-19. Profiled with immunoSEQ multiplex PCR; TCRdb holds only in-frame clones, not every one. The sample contains 380,000 or so clones, around 87% of which appear only once. The sequenced sample was PBMCs or T cells enriched from blood (not recorded which). The source is a man aged 25 to 40 who had recovered from COVID-19.

The chain carries TRBV11-3 and TRBJ1-1, with unresolved D. Germline-derived CDR1 and CDR2 are SGHNT and YENEEA. This CDR3 has 13 residues. Trimming removed 6 bases from V and 1 base from J, with 9 bases in between. The DNA for the CDR3 is TGTGCCAGCAGACGGTCCCCGAACACTGAAGCTTTCTTT. This encodes CASRRSPNTEAFF.

The chain recombines TRBV21-1 with TRBJ1-5; TRBD1 is the table's D call and was not checked against the DNA. TRBV21-1 is flagged as a pseudogene. The CDR3 sequence is 14 residues long. For the CDR3, the DNA is TGTGCCAGCAGCAAAACAGGGGCGGGTCAGCCCCAGCATTTT. Amino acids: CASSKTGAGQPQHF.

This sequence joins TRBV27 and TRBJ2-1; no firm D call. Germline lookup yields CDR1 MNHEY and CDR2 SMNVEV (reference sequence). V was clipped by 10 bases and J by 6 bases, with 7 bases between them. The CDR3 runs 10 residues. This chain's CDR3 is CANQCNEQFF. CDR3 nucleotides: TGTGCCAACCAGTGCAATGAGCAGTTCTTC.

The chain joins TRBV28 to TRBJ1-2; possible D gene TRBD1, 5 bases. The CDR3 length is 14 residues. CDR1 is MDHEN, CDR2 SYDVKM, per germline. The V and J ends lost 2 bases and 4 bases respectively, with 11 bases between them. The CDR3: CASSLSAGLYGYTF. Here the CDR3 DNA reads TGTGCCAGCAGTTTAAGCGCAGGGCTCTATGGCTACACCTTC.

This chain connects TRBV5-4 to TRBJ2-2; TRBD2 aligns across 10 bases. Germline V gene lookup returns CDR1 SGHNT and CDR2 YYREEE (reference sequence). The CDR3 covers 16 residues. Trimming at V came to 4 bases and at J to 5 bases, leaving 8 bases not matched to a gene. CDR3 nucleotide sequence: TGTGCCAGCAGCCGGACTAGCGGCGCGGGGACCGGGGAGCTGTTTTTT. This translates into CASSRTSGAGTGELFF.

V usage is TRBV3-1 (or the pseudogene TRBV3-2) and J usage is TRBJ2-3, with 7 positions matching TRBD2. This CDR3 comprises 14 residues. V lost 4 bases, J lost 1 base, and 2 bases stayed unmatched. Germline loops: CDR1 LGHDT, CDR2 YNNKEL (reference sequence). The chain's CDR3 is CASSLGGGTDTQYF. CDR3 nucleotides: TGTGCCAGCAGCCTGGGAGGGGGCACAGATACGCAGTATTTT.

The V and J genes are TRBV5-6 and TRBJ1-3; D unclear. The CDR3 is made up of 17 amino acids. The V gene's germline CDR1 is SGHDT and CDR2 YYEEEE. The V and J ends lost 4 bases and 0 bases respectively, with 17 bases between them. The CDR3 nucleotides read TGTGCCAGCAGCGCGGGAGGTGGAATGAGCTCTGGAAACACCATATATTTT. This encodes CASSAGGGMSSGNTIYF.

The V and J genes are TRBV10-2 and TRBJ1-1; 10 bases line up with TRBD1. This CDR3 has 18 amino acids. In germline, CDR1 is WSHSY, CDR2 SAAADI. Germline trimming cut 7 bases from V and 1 base from J; bases unmatched to any gene: 15. CDR3 protein: CASKNRETGGAPNTEAFF. CDR3 sequence (DNA): TGCGCCAGCAAGAACAGAGAGACAGGGGGCGCGCCGAACACTGAAGCTTTCTTT.

This clone was picked up one time. V is TRBV5-1 and J is TRBJ2-2; 9 nucleotides line up with TRBD1. Germline values: CDR1 SGHRS, CDR2 YFSETQ. This CDR3 has 14 residues. V shed 7 bases, J shed 6 bases, and the junction held 7 bases outside the gene matches. The CDR3 DNA reads as TGCGCCAGCGAGGGGACAGGGAGGTCCGGGGAGCTGTTTTTT. This gives the protein CASEGTGRSGELFF.

J is TRBJ1-1 and V is TRBV10-2; D is ambiguous. Per the germline V gene, CDR1 is WSHSY and CDR2 is SAAADI. This CDR3 region has 12 residues. Trimming took off 5 bases at V and 3 bases at J, with 7 bases between the two ends. In DNA form, the CDR3 reads TGCGCCAGCAGTCAACCAGACACTGAAGCTTTCTTT. Translating it yields CASSQPDTEAFF.

J is TRBJ2-1 and V is TRBV9; 7 bases fit TRBD2. The germline V gene encodes CDR1 SGDLS and CDR2 YYNGEE. The CDR3 covers 14 residues. J was trimmed by 2 bases and V by 3 bases; bases with no gene match: 2. The CDR3: CASSDSGAYNEQFF. The CDR3 DNA sequence: TGTGCCAGCAGCGACAGCGGGGCCTACAATGAGCAGTTCTTC. Variable domain in full (rest from reference TRBV9 and TRBJ2-1): DSGVTQTPKHLITATGQRVTLRCSPRSGDLSVYWYQQSLDQGLQFLIQYYNGEERAKGNILERFSAQQFPDLHSELNLSSLELGDSALYFCASSDSGAYNEQFFGPGTRLTVL.

The chain is built from TRBV19 and TRBJ1-1; D might be TRBD1 (6 bases). Trimming stripped 4 bases from V and 3 bases from J, with 15 bases between. This CDR3 is built from 15 residues. Germline V lookup: CDR1 LNHDA, CDR2 SQIVND (reference sequence). CDR3 amino acids: CASSSVDGGYTEAFF. The CDR3 nucleotides are TGTGCCAGTAGTAGCGTTGATGGGGGCTACACTGAAGCTTTCTTT.

The chain uses TRBV6-5 and TRBJ1-1; 9 positions agree with TRBD1. Looked up from germline, CDR1 is MNHEY and CDR2 is SVGAGI. CDR3 length equals 11 residues. Trimming cost V 10 bases and J 6 bases; bases outside gene matches: 3. Here the CDR3 DNA reads TGTGCCACCCGACAGGGGGCTGAAGCTTTCTTT. Amino acids: CATRQGAEAFF.

The chain joins TRBV4-3 to TRBJ2-3, with D tentatively TRBD2 (5 bases). V was trimmed by 1 base and J by 4 bases, leaving 9 bases between them. Germline values: CDR1 LGHNA, CDR2 YSLEER. The CDR3 is 14 residues long. The CDR3 region is CASSQGGPADTQYF. The CDR3 nucleotides are TGCGCCAGCAGCCAAGGAGGGCCTGCAGATACGCAGTATTTT.

The genes are TRBV3-1 (or the pseudogene TRBV3-2) and TRBJ1-4; the D gene is possibly TRBD1 (6 bases). Germline lookup yields CDR1 LGHDT and CDR2 YNNKEL (reference sequence). The ends were cut back, 1 base at V and 7 bases at J, with 13 bases in the middle. There are 15 residues in the CDR3. The CDR3 bases are TGTGCCAGCAGCCAAGGCGGCCAGGGGTTTGAAAAACTGTTTTTT. This encodes CASSQGGQGFEKLFF.

This clone was detected only once. The chain is built from TRBV11-2 and TRBJ2-7; D unresolved. Trimming took off 5 bases at V and 3 bases at J, with 5 bases between the two ends. From germline, CDR1 is SGHAT and CDR2 FQNNGV. CDR3 size: 11 residues. The DNA of the CDR3 is TGTGCCAGCAGCGCCAGCTACGAGCAGTACTTC. This encodes CASSASYEQYF.

V and J are TRBV6-5 and TRBJ2-1, with D unclear. The germline gives CDR1 MNHEY, CDR2 SVGAGI. This CDR3 spans 11 amino acids. V dropped 7 bases and J dropped 10 bases, with 11 bases sitting between them. The DNA of the CDR3 is TGTGCCAGCAATTTCAACACGGAGCAGTTCTTC. Translating gives CASNFNTEQFF.

The V gene is TRBV6-5, the J gene TRBJ1-4, with a possible D match to TRBD1 (6 bases). CDR1 and CDR2 from the germline V gene are MNHEY and SVGAGI. The CDR3 sequence is 16 residues long. V was clipped by 2 bases and J by 4 bases, with 14 bases between them. CDR3: CASSYRGGTFNEKLFF. The CDR3 DNA is TGTGCCAGCAGTTACAGGGGGGGGACCTTTAATGAAAAACTGTTTTTT.

This clone was recorded once. The chain links TRBV28 to TRBJ2-7, with TRBD2 identical over 11 bases. The CDR3 is 15 residues long. Per the germline V gene, CDR1 is MDHEN and CDR2 is SYDVKM. V lost 2 bases, J lost 4 bases, and 4 bases stayed unmatched. This chain's CDR3 is CASSLIAGGPYEQYF. The CDR3 coding sequence is TGTGCCAGCAGTTTAATAGCGGGGGGGCCATACGAGCAGTACTTC. The whole variable domain, filled in from reference TRBV28 and TRBJ2-7, reads DVKVTQSSRYLVKRTGEKVFLECVQDMDHENMFWYRQDPGLGLRLIYFSYDVKMKEKGDIPEGYSVSREKKERFSLILESASTNQTSMYLCASSLIAGGPYEQYFGPGTRLTVT.

This clone was observed once. The genes are TRBV10-3 and TRBJ1-2, with D tentatively TRBD1 (5 bases). The CDR3 spans 13 residues. V gave up 4 bases and J gave up 4 bases, with 10 bases separating them. Germline CDR1 ENHRY, CDR2 SYGVKD. The CDR3 sequence: CAISGDLPYGYTF. DNA for the CDR3: TGTGCCATCAGTGGGGACTTACCCTATGGCTACACCTTC.

The CDR3 sequence is CASGPGSTDTQYF. The CDR3 nucleotides are TGTGCCAGCGGCCCGGGGAGCACAGATACGCAGTATTTT. The chain recombines TRBV5-4 with TRBJ2-3; D might be TRBD2 (5 bases). The germline V gene encodes CDR1 SGHNT and CDR2 YYREEE (reference sequence). The CDR3 length is 13 residues. The V end lost 7 bases, the J end lost 0 bases, and 9 bases lay between the germline ends.

The chain recombines TRBV19 with TRBJ1-5; D remains unclear. Germline V gene sequence: CDR1 LNHDA, CDR2 SQIVND (reference sequence). CDR3 length: 12 amino acids. V shed 7 bases and J shed 1 base, with 5 bases lying between them. The CDR3 spells CASTESNQPQHF. The CDR3 DNA reads TGTGCCAGTACCGAGAGCAATCAGCCCCAGCATTTT.

This sequence joins TRBV7-9 and TRBJ2-7, with 8 bases aligning to TRBD1. The junction had 4 bases not matched to a gene; V was cut back by 3 bases and J by 3 bases. The germline V gene encodes CDR1 SEHNR and CDR2 FQNEAQ (reference sequence). The CDR3 covers 14 residues. The CDR3 DNA sequence: TGTGCCAGCAGCTTTGGACAGGGTGGCTACGAGCAGTACTTC. Protein: CASSFGQGGYEQYF. Using reference TRBV7-9 and TRBJ2-7 for the parts outside the CDR3, the full variable domain is DTGVSQNPRHKITKRGQNVTFRCDPISEHNRLYWYRQTLGQGPEFLTYFQNEAQLEKSRLLSDRFSAERPKGSFSTLEIQRTEQGDSAMYLCASSFGQGGYEQYFGPGTRLTVT.

The chain couples TRBV6-5 to TRBJ2-7; 7 bases match TRBD2. J was trimmed by 1 base and V by 5 bases; bases with no gene match: 5. CDR1 and CDR2 from the germline V gene are MNHEY and SVGAGI. This CDR3 comprises 14 residues. The CDR3 DNA is TGTGCCAGCAGTACAGCGGGGTGGTCCTACGAGCAGTACTTC. It encodes CASSTAGWSYEQYF.

A few counts support this clone. The DNA of the CDR3 is TGTGCCAGCTCGTCTTCAGGGTTTTACGGGTTGGACTATGGCTACACCTTC. Protein: CASSSSGFYGLDYGYTF. The chain has TRBV19 and TRBJ1-2; possibly TRBD1 for D (5 bases). The germline V gene has CDR1 LNHDA and CDR2 SQIVND (reference sequence). The CDR3 is 17 amino acids. The ends were cut back, 9 bases at V and 3 bases at J, with 26 bases in the middle.

The chain recombines TRBV6-2 or TRBV6-3 with TRBJ1-5; the match to TRBD1 covers 7 bases. The junction had 5 bases not matched to a gene; V was cut back by 6 bases and J by 3 bases. The CDR3 consists of 14 residues. The germline V gene has CDR1 MNHEY and CDR2 SVGEGT. In DNA form, the CDR3 reads TGTGCCAGCAGCCTAGACAGGGACAATCAGCCCCAGCATTTT. Protein: CASSLDRDNQPQHF.

As to this clone: This CDR3 is also generated by other DNA sequences in the sample. This rearrangement joins TRBV5-1 to TRBJ1-1; D gene ambiguous. Trimming pared 2 bases from V and 1 base from J, leaving 6 bases between. CDR3 length equals 13 residues. CDR1 and CDR2 from the germline V gene are SGHRS and YFSETQ. The CDR3 DNA sequence: TGCGCCAGCAGCTTTACCGGGAACACTGAAGCTTTCTTT. It yields the protein CASSFTGNTEAFF.

The chain joins TRBV5-6 to TRBJ1-1; 8 bases agree with TRBD1. CDR1 SGHDT and CDR2 YYEEEE come from the germline V gene. CDR3 size: 15 residues. The J segment lost 6 bases and the V segment lost 1 base, leaving 8 bases of the junction unmatched. This CDR3 is CASSLRGGQGAEAFF. CDR3 DNA sequence: TGTGCCAGCAGCTTGCGGGGAGGACAGGGCGCTGAAGCTTTCTTT.